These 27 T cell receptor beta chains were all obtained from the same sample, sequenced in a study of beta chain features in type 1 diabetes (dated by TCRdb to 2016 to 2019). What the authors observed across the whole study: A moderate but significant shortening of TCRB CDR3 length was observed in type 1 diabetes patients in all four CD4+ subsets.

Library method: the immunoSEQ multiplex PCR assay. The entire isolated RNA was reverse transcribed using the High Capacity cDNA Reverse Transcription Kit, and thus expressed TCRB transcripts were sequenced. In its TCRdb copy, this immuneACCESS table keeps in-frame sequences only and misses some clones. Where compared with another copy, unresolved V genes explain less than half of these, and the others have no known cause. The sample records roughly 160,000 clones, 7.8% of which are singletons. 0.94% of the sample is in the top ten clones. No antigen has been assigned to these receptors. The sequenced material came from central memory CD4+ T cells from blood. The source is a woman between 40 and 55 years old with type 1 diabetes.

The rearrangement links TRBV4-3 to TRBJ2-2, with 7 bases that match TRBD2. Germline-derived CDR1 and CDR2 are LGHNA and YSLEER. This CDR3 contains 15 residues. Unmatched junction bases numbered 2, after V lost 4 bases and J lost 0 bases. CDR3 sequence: CASSLAGANTGELFF. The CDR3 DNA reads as TGCGCCAGCAGCCTAGCGGGCGCGAACACCGGGGAGCTGTTTTTT.

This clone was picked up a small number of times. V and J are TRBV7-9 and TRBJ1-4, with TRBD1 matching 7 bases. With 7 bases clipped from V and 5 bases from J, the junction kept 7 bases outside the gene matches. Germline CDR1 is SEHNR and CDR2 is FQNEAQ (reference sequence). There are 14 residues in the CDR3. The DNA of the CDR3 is TGTGCCAGCACCTCCGGGACAGCAAATGAAAAACTGTTTTTT. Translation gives CASTSGTANEKLFF.

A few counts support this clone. The CDR3 spells CASSLGGRETQYF. The DNA for the CDR3 is TGTGCCAGCAGCTTGGGAGGGCGAGAGACCCAGTACTTC. The chain links TRBV11-3 to TRBJ2-5, with 7 bases matching TRBD2. V gave up 3 bases and J gave up 4 bases; unmatched junction bases: 2. Germline lookup yields CDR1 SGHNT and CDR2 YENEEA. The length of the CDR3 is 13 residues.

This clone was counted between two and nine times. CDR3: CASSSQGKNTEAFF. CDR3 bases: TGCGCCAGCAGCTCACAGGGAAAGAACACTGAAGCTTTCTTT. The chain employs TRBV5-1 and TRBJ1-1; D possibly corresponds to TRBD1 (6 bases). V was clipped by 3 bases and J by 1 base, with 10 bases between them. There are 14 residues in the CDR3. CDR1 SGHRS and CDR2 YFSETQ come from the germline V gene. Combining the CDR3 with reference TRBV5-1 and TRBJ1-1 gives the whole variable domain KAGVTQTPRYLIKTRGQQVTLSCSPISGHRSVSWYQQTPGQGLQFLFEYFSETQRNKGNFPGRFSGRQFSNSRSEMNVSTLELGDSALYLCASSSQGKNTEAFFGQGTRLTVV.

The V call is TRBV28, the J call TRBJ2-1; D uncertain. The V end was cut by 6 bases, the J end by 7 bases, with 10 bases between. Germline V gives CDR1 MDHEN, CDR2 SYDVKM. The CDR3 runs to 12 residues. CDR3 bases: TGTGCCAGCAGCCCCCCCCTAAATGAGCAGTTCTTC. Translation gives CASSPPLNEQFF.

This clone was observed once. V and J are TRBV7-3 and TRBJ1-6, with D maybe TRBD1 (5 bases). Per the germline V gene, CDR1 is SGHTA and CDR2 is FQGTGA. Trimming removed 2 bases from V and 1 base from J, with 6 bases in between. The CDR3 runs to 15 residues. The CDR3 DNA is TGTGCCAGCAGCTTAGGGGGGTCCTATAATTCACCCCTCCACTTT. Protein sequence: CASSLGGSYNSPLHF.

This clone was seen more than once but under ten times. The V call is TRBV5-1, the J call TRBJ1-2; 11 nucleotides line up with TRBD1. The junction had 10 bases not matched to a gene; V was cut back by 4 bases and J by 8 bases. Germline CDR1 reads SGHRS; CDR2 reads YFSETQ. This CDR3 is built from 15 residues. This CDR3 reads CASSPVGQGAGGYTF. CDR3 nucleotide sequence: TGCGCCAGCAGCCCGGTCGGACAGGGGGCAGGAGGCTACACCTTC.

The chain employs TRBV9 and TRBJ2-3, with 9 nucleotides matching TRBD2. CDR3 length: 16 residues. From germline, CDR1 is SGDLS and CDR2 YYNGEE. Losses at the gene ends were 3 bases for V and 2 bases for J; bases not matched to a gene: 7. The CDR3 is CASSAEGGRATDTQYF. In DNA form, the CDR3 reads TGTGCCAGCAGCGCGGAGGGCGGGAGGGCCACAGATACGCAGTATTTT.

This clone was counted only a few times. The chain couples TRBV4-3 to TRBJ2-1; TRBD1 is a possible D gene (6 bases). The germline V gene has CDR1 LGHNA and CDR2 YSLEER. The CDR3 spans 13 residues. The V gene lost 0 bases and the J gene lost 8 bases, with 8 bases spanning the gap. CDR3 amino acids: CASSQEEGDEQFF. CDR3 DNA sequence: TGCGCCAGCAGCCAAGAAGAGGGGGATGAGCAGTTCTTC.

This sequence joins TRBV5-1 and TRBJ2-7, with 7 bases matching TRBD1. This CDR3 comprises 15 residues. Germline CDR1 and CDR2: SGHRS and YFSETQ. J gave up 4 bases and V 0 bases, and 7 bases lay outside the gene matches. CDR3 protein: CASSLAGTVDYEQYF. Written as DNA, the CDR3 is TGCGCCAGCAGCTTGGCCGGGACAGTGGATTACGAGCAGTACTTC.

The CDR3, as DNA: TGTGCCAGCAGCTTAGCGGGTCAGGGGTCCTACAATGAGCAGTTCTTC. Translated: CASSLAGQGSYNEQFF. J is TRBJ2-1 and V is TRBV7-2; tentative D call: TRBD1 (6 bases). Trimming left V 0 bases short and J 1 base short, with 10 bases between. This CDR3 spans 16 amino acids. The germline gives CDR1 SGHTA, CDR2 FQGNSA.

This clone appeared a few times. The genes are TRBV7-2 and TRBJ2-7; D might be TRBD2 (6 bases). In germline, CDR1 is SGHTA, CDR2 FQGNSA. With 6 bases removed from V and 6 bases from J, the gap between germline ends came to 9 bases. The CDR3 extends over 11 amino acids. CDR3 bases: TGTGCCAGCAGGCTAGCGCTCGAGCAGTACTTC. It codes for CASRLALEQYF.

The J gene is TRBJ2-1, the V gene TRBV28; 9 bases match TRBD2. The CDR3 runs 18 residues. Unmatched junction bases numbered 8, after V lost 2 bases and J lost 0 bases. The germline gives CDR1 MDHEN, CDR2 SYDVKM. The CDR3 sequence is CASSLGASGTPSYNEQFF. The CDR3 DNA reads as TGTGCCAGCAGTTTAGGAGCTAGCGGGACCCCCTCCTACAATGAGCAGTTCTTC.

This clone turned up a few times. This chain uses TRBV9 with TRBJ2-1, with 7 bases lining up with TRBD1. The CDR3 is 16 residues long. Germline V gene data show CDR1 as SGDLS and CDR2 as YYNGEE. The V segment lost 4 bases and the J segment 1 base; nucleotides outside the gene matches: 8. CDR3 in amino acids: CASSFRTGESYNEQFF. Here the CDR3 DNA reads TGTGCCAGCAGCTTCCGAACAGGGGAGTCCTACAATGAGCAGTTCTTC.

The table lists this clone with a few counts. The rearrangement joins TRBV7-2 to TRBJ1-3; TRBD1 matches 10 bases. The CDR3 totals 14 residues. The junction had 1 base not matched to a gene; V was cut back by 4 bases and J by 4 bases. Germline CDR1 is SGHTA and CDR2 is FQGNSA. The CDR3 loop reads CASSSDRGGNTIYF. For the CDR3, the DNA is TGTGCCAGCAGCTCGGACAGGGGGGGAAACACCATATATTTT.

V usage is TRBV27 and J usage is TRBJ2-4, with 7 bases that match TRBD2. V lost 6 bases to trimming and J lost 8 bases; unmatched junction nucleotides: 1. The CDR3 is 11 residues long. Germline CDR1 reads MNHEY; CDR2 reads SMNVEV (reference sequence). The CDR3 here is CASRAGDIQYF. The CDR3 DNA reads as TGTGCCAGCAGGGCGGGGGACATTCAGTACTTC.

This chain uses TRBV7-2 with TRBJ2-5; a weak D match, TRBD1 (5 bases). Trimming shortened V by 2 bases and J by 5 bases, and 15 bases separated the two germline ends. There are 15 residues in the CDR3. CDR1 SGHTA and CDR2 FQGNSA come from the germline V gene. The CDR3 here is CASSLRSTAGETQYF. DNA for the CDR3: TGTGCCAGCAGCTTACGATCTACGGCAGGGGAGACCCAGTACTTC.

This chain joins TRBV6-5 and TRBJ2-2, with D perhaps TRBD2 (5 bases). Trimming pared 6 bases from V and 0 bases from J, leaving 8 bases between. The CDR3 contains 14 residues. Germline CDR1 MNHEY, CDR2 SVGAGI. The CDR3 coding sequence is TGTGCCAGCAGCCCCGGGACGAACACCGGGGAGCTGTTTTTT. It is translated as CASSPGTNTGELFF.

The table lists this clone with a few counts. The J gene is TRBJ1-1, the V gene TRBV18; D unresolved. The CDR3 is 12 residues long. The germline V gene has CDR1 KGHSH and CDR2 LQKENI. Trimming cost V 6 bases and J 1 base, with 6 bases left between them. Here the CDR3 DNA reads TGTGCCAGCTCTCGGGGGAACACTGAAGCTTTCTTT. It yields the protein CASSRGNTEAFF.

For the CDR3, the DNA is TGCGCCAGCAACCTCGCCACAGGGGGCTCCTACAATGAGCAGTTCTTC. As protein: CASNLATGGSYNEQFF. The gene calls are TRBV5-1 and TRBJ2-1; TRBD1 matches 8 bases. The J segment lost 0 bases and the V segment lost 6 bases, leaving 8 bases of the junction unmatched. Germline-derived CDR1 and CDR2 are SGHRS and YFSETQ. This CDR3 spans 16 amino acids.

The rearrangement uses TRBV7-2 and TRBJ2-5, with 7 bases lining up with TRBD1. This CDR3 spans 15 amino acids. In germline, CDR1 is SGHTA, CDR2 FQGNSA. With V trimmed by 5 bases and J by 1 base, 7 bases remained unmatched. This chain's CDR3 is CASSPGQKPQETQYF. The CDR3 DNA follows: TGTGCCAGCAGCCCGGGACAGAAGCCCCAAGAGACCCAGTACTTC.

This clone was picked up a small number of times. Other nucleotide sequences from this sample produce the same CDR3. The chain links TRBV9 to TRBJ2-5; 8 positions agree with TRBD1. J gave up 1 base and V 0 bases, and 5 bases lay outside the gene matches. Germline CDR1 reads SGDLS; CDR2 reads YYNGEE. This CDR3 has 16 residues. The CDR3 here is CASSVGTGSFQETQYF. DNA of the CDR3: TGTGCCAGCAGCGTAGGGACAGGGTCTTTCCAAGAGACCCAGTACTTC. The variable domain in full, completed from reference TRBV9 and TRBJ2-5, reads DSGVTQTPKHLITATGQRVTLRCSPRSGDLSVYWYQQSLDQGLQFLIQYYNGEERAKGNILERFSAQQFPDLHSELNLSSLELGDSALYFCASSVGTGSFQETQYFGPGTRLLVL.

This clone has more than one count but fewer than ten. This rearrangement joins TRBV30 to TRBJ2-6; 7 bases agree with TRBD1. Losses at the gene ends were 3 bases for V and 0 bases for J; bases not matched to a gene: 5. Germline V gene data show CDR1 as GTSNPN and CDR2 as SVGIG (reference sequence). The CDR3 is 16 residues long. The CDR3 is CAWSQTGISGANVLTF. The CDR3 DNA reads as TGTGCCTGGAGCCAGACAGGGATCTCTGGGGCCAACGTCCTGACTTTC.

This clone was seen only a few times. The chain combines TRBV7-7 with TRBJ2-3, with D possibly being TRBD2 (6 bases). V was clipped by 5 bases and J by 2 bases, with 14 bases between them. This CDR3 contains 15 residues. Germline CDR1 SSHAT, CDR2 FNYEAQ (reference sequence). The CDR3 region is CASSPSSGITDTQYF. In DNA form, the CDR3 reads TGTGCCAGCAGCCCGAGTAGCGGCATCACAGATACGCAGTATTTT.

The CDR3 DNA reads as TGTGCCAGCAGCTTAGCCCTCCAGGCCCCAGATACGCAGTATTTT. Its translation: CASSLALQAPDTQYF. The V gene is TRBV11-2, the J gene TRBJ2-3; D not resolved. With 1 base removed from V and 4 bases from J, the gap between germline ends came to 12 bases. The CDR3 runs to 15 residues. Germline V gives CDR1 SGHAT, CDR2 FQNNGV.

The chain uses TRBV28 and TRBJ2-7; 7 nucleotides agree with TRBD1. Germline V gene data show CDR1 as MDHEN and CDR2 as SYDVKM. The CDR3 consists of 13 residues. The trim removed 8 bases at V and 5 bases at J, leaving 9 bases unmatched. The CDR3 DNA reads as TGTGCCAGCGGCACGACAGGGTACCACGAGCAGTACTTC. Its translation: CASGTTGYHEQYF.

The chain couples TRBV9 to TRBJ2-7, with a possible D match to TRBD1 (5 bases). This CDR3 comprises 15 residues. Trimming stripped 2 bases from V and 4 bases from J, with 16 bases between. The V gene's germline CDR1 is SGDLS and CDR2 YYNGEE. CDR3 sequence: CASSVAQGALYEQYF. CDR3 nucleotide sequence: TGTGCCAGCAGCGTGGCCCAAGGGGCCCTTTACGAGCAGTACTTC.